Listed below are T cell receptor beta chains from one sample, sequenced in a study of type 1 and type 2 diabetes patients. A single record per CDR3 protein comes from TCRdb applying MiXCR to the multiplex PCR reads. Among 250,000 or so distinct CDR3 sequences listed, approximately 50% were seen once. Sequences were obtained from peripheral blood mononuclear cells (PBMCs). The receptors derive from a young man with type 2 diabetes. Each CDR3 is given with its conserved first and last residue. Each record gives: V gene, clone size, J gene, D gene, CDR3 protein, CDR3 DNA. D genes are given only for firm matches. The size field is filled for only some rows; it gives once, few, many or a size class.

V gene: TRBV7-9
clone size: once
J gene: TRBJ2-5
D gene: NA
CDR3 protein: CASPTPGTQYF
CDR3 DNA: TGTGCCAGCCCAACCCCCGGGACCCAGTACTTC

V gene: TRBV12-3/TRBV12-4
clone size: NA
J gene: TRBJ2-2
D gene: TRBD1
CDR3 protein: CASSQTGVRDTGELFF
CDR3 DNA: TGTGCCAGCAGTCAAACAGGGGTTAGGGACACCGGGGAGCTGTTTTTT

V gene: TRBV20-1
clone size: NA
J gene: TRBJ2-2
D gene: NA
CDR3 protein: CSARSPRQGELFF
CDR3 DNA: TGCAGTGCTAGGTCGCCGCGACAGGGGGAGCTGTTTTTT

V gene: TRBV19
clone size: few
J gene: TRBJ2-7
D gene: TRBD2
CDR3 protein: CASSSREGSYEQYF
CDR3 DNA: TGTGCCAGTAGTTCCAGGGAGGGATCCTACGAGCAGTACTTC

V gene: TRBV5-1
clone size: NA
J gene: TRBJ1-1
D gene: TRBD1
CDR3 protein: CASTQGTACFF
CDR3 DNA: TGCGCCAGCACCCAAGGGACAGCGTGTTTCTTT

V gene: TRBV7-9
clone size: NA
J gene: TRBJ1-2
D gene: TRBD1
CDR3 protein: CASSLYGLGPGQGGTGYGYTF
CDR3 DNA: TGTGCCAGCAGCTTATATGGGCTTGGGCCGGGACAGGGAGGGACAGGCTATGGCTACACCTTC

V gene: TRBV5-1
clone size: NA
J gene: TRBJ2-3
D gene: NA
CDR3 protein: CASSSGLATDTQYF
CDR3 DNA: TGTGCCAGCAGCTCGGGACTGGCGACAGATACGCAGTATTTT

V gene: TRBV15
clone size: few
J gene: TRBJ2-1
D gene: NA
CDR3 protein: CATSTILGNEQFF
CDR3 DNA: TGTGCCACCAGCACCATCCTTGGCAATGAGCAGTTCTTC

V gene: TRBV12-3/TRBV12-4
clone size: NA
J gene: TRBJ1-2
D gene: TRBD1
CDR3 protein: CASGGTALYGYTF
CDR3 DNA: TGTGCCAGCGGCGGGACAGCTCTCTATGGCTACACCTTC

V gene: TRBV4-2
clone size: NA
J gene: TRBJ1-2
D gene: NA
CDR3 protein: CASSQETRRSNYGYTF
CDR3 DNA: TGTGCCAGCAGCCAAGAAACCCGACGGTCTAACTATGGCTACACCTTC

V gene: TRBV2
clone size: NA
J gene: TRBJ1-4
D gene: NA
CDR3 protein: CASSAQGSNEKLFF
CDR3 DNA: TGTGCCAGCAGTGCGCAGGGGTCTAATGAAAAACTGTTTTTT

V gene: TRBV20-1
clone size: NA
J gene: TRBJ2-7
D gene: TRBD1
CDR3 protein: CSARSADRGWEQYF
CDR3 DNA: TGCAGTGCTAGATCGGCCGACAGGGGTTGGGAGCAGTACTTC

V gene: TRBV12-3/TRBV12-4
clone size: few
J gene: TRBJ1-1
D gene: NA
CDR3 protein: CASSIRMNTEAFF
CDR3 DNA: TGTGCCAGCAGTATTAGGATGAACACTGAAGCTTTCTTT

V gene: TRBV12-3/TRBV12-4
clone size: few
J gene: TRBJ1-1
D gene: TRBD1
CDR3 protein: CASTPTGEMNTEAFF
CDR3 DNA: TGTGCCAGCACCCCGACAGGGGAAATGAACACTGAAGCTTTCTTT

V gene: TRBV2
clone size: few
J gene: TRBJ2-5
D gene: TRBD1
CDR3 protein: CASRGQDERETQYF
CDR3 DNA: TGTGCCAGCAGAGGACAGGACGAGCGGGAGACCCAGTACTTC

V gene: TRBV4-1
clone size: once
J gene: TRBJ2-5
D gene: NA
CDR3 protein: CASSQVGVGDETQYF
CDR3 DNA: TGCGCCAGCAGCCAAGTAGGAGTGGGAGATGAGACCCAGTACTTC

V gene: TRBV7-3
clone size: NA
J gene: TRBJ1-1
D gene: NA
CDR3 protein: CASGEGVGTEVFF
CDR3 DNA: TGTGCCAGCGGAGAAGGGGTTGGGACTGAAGTTTTCTTT

V gene: TRBV4-3
clone size: NA
J gene: TRBJ1-2
D gene: TRBD1
CDR3 protein: CASSQGTGYDGYTF
CDR3 DNA: TGCGCCAGCAGCCAAGGGACAGGGTACGATGGCTACACCTTC

V gene: TRBV28
clone size: NA
J gene: TRBJ2-7
D gene: TRBD1
CDR3 protein: CASSDPGQGGNEQYF
CDR3 DNA: TGTGCCAGCAGTGATCCGGGACAGGGAGGCAACGAGCAGTACTTC

V gene: TRBV12-3/TRBV12-4
clone size: once
J gene: TRBJ2-1
D gene: TRBD1
CDR3 protein: CASSGWGQGVNEQFF
CDR3 DNA: TGTGCCAGCAGTGGCTGGGGACAGGGGGTCAATGAGCAGTTCTTC

V gene: TRBV20-1
clone size: few
J gene: TRBJ2-7
D gene: TRBD2
CDR3 protein: CSAGGFSYEQYF
CDR3 DNA: TGCAGCGCGGGGGGCTTCTCCTACGAGCAGTACTTC

V gene: TRBV12-5
clone size: NA
J gene: TRBJ2-2
D gene: NA
CDR3 protein: CASGFPTRGDTGELFF
CDR3 DNA: TGTGCTAGTGGTTTCCCCACCAGGGGCGACACCGGGGAGCTGTTTTTT

V gene: TRBV6-1
clone size: NA
J gene: TRBJ2-1
D gene: NA
CDR3 protein: CASRPDSYNEQFF
CDR3 DNA: TGTGCCAGCAGGCCTGACTCCTACAATGAGCAGTTCTTC

V gene: TRBV7-2
clone size: NA
J gene: TRBJ2-5
D gene: TRBD1
CDR3 protein: CASSSGQKETQYF
CDR3 DNA: TGTGCCAGCAGCTCGGGACAGAAAGAGACCCAGTACTTC

V gene: TRBV10-3
clone size: few
J gene: TRBJ2-5
D gene: NA
CDR3 protein: CAISELFQETQYF
CDR3 DNA: TGTGCCATCAGTGAGCTTTTCCAAGAGACCCAGTACTTC

V gene: TRBV2
clone size: NA
J gene: TRBJ2-2
D gene: TRBD2
CDR3 protein: CASSALLALRTGELFF
CDR3 DNA: TGTGCCAGCAGCGCCCTACTAGCGCTTCGTACCGGGGAGCTGTTTTTT

V gene: TRBV19
clone size: NA
J gene: TRBJ1-6
D gene: NA
CDR3 protein: CASSIVQENSPLHF
CDR3 DNA: TGTGCCAGTAGTATAGTTCAGGAAAATTCACCCCTCCACTTT

V gene: TRBV20-1
clone size: few
J gene: TRBJ2-1
D gene: NA
CDR3 protein: CSARRDEQFF
CDR3 DNA: TGCAGTGCTAGGAGGGATGAGCAGTTCTTC

V gene: TRBV4-2
clone size: NA
J gene: TRBJ2-7
D gene: TRBD2
CDR3 protein: CASSQSGTNPGYEQYF
CDR3 DNA: TGTGCCAGCAGCCAGAGCGGGACGAATCCCGGGTACGAGCAGTACTTC

V gene: TRBV12-3/TRBV12-4
clone size: NA
J gene: TRBJ1-1
D gene: NA
CDR3 protein: CASSLPGSRFEAFF
CDR3 DNA: TGTGCCAGCAGCCTCCCGGGGAGTCGCTTTGAAGCTTTCTTT

V gene: TRBV20-1
clone size: NA
J gene: TRBJ2-1
D gene: NA
CDR3 protein: CSAREGPKGYFNNEQFF
CDR3 DNA: TGCAGTGCTAGAGAAGGCCCCAAGGGCTATTTCAACAATGAGCAGTTCTTC

V gene: TRBV14
clone size: NA
J gene: TRBJ2-6
D gene: NA
CDR3 protein: CASSHLGEVTGFGANVLTF
CDR3 DNA: TGTGCCAGCAGCCACCTAGGGGAAGTAACGGGCTTTGGGGCCAACGTCCTGACTTTC

V gene: TRBV2
clone size: NA
J gene: TRBJ2-1
D gene: NA
CDR3 protein: CASSSTVMSNEQFF
CDR3 DNA: TGTGCCAGCAGCTCGACCGTCATGAGCAATGAGCAGTTCTTC

V gene: TRBV20-1
clone size: few
J gene: TRBJ2-7
D gene: NA
CDR3 protein: CSARGETTQREEQYF
CDR3 DNA: TGCAGTGCCAGAGGGGAGACTACCCAAAGGGAGGAGCAGTACTTC

V gene: TRBV19
clone size: few
J gene: TRBJ1-5
D gene: NA
CDR3 protein: CASKRGDQPQHF
CDR3 DNA: TGTGCCAGTAAGAGGGGGGATCAGCCCCAGCATTTT

V gene: TRBV7-2
clone size: NA
J gene: TRBJ2-7
D gene: TRBD2
CDR3 protein: CASSLTGLAGGTTYEQYF
CDR3 DNA: TGTGCCAGCAGCCTAACCGGACTAGCGGGAGGGACGACCTACGAGCAGTACTTC

V gene: TRBV27
clone size: NA
J gene: TRBJ1-1
D gene: NA
CDR3 protein: CASRGQENTEAFF
CDR3 DNA: TGTGCCAGCAGGGGTCAGGAGAACACTGAAGCTTTCTTT

V gene: TRBV2
clone size: few
J gene: TRBJ2-1
D gene: NA
CDR3 protein: CASSAGDVNEQFF
CDR3 DNA: TGTGCCAGCAGTGCGGGAGATGTCAATGAGCAGTTCTTC

V gene: TRBV5-1
clone size: NA
J gene: TRBJ1-2
D gene: NA
CDR3 protein: CASSLGGPGYTF
CDR3 DNA: TGCGCCAGCAGCTTGGGAGGGCCTGGCTACACCTTC

V gene: TRBV20-1
clone size: NA
J gene: TRBJ1-2
D gene: NA
CDR3 protein: CSARGVYGYTF
CDR3 DNA: TGCAGTGCTAGAGGGGTTTATGGCTACACCTTC

V gene: TRBV6-5
clone size: NA
J gene: TRBJ2-3
D gene: NA
CDR3 protein: CASSYRVPINTDTQYF
CDR3 DNA: TGTGCCAGCAGTTATCGCGTTCCAATAAACACAGATACGCAGTATTTT

V gene: TRBV7-2
clone size: NA
J gene: TRBJ2-5
D gene: TRBD1
CDR3 protein: CASSRDSEGETQYF
CDR3 DNA: TGTGCCAGCAGCCGGGACAGTGAGGGGGAGACCCAGTACTTC

V gene: TRBV30
clone size: NA
J gene: TRBJ1-2
D gene: TRBD1
CDR3 protein: CAWGTVYGYTF
CDR3 DNA: TGTGCCTGGGGGACAGTCTATGGCTACACCTTC

V gene: TRBV24-1
clone size: NA
J gene: TRBJ1-1
D gene: TRBD1
CDR3 protein: CATSEGGQGDTEAFF
CDR3 DNA: TGTGCCACCAGTGAGGGGGGGCAGGGGGACACTGAAGCTTTCTTT

V gene: TRBV24-1
clone size: NA
J gene: TRBJ2-5
D gene: NA
CDR3 protein: CATSTGGRVTQYF
CDR3 DNA: TGTGCCACCAGTACCGGGGGAAGGGTGACCCAGTACTTC

V gene: TRBV2
clone size: few
J gene: TRBJ2-7
D gene: TRBD2
CDR3 protein: CAISETPGLAGGPSYEQYF
CDR3 DNA: TGTGCCATCAGTGAGACGCCGGGACTAGCGGGGGGGCCCTCCTACGAGCAGTACTTC

V gene: TRBV12-3/TRBV12-4
clone size: NA
J gene: TRBJ2-2
D gene: TRBD2
CDR3 protein: CAGKKGLANTGELFF
CDR3 DNA: TGTGCCGGTAAAAAGGGACTAGCAAACACCGGGGAGCTGTTTTTT

V gene: TRBV7-8
clone size: NA
J gene: TRBJ1-5
D gene: TRBD1
CDR3 protein: CASSTTGTGTSNQPQHF
CDR3 DNA: TGTGCCAGCAGCACCACCGGGACAGGGACCAGCAATCAGCCCCAGCATTTT

V gene: TRBV2
clone size: many
J gene: TRBJ1-2
D gene: NA
CDR3 protein: CASNERLTGYTF
CDR3 DNA: TGTGCCAGCAACGAAAGGTTAACGGGCTACACCTTC

V gene: TRBV7-9
clone size: NA
J gene: TRBJ2-3
D gene: NA
CDR3 protein: CASSLSGVTDTQYF
CDR3 DNA: TGTGCCAGCAGCTTATCAGGCGTCACAGATACGCAGTATTTT

V gene: TRBV7-2
clone size: few
J gene: TRBJ1-2
D gene: TRBD1
CDR3 protein: CASSLAGQGVYSGYTF
CDR3 DNA: TGTGCCAGCAGCTTAGCAGGGCAGGGGGTATATAGTGGCTACACCTTC

V gene: TRBV6-6
clone size: few
J gene: TRBJ1-1
D gene: NA
CDR3 protein: CASSSTTGNTEAFF
CDR3 DNA: TGTGCCAGCAGCTCCACCACAGGGAACACTGAAGCTTTCTTT

V gene: TRBV4-3
clone size: few
J gene: TRBJ1-1
D gene: TRBD1
CDR3 protein: CASSQDGTVSTEAFF
CDR3 DNA: TGCGCCAGCAGCCAAGATGGGACAGTGAGTACTGAAGCTTTCTTT

V gene: TRBV4-3
clone size: NA
J gene: TRBJ2-6
D gene: TRBD1
CDR3 protein: CASSQKQGARGANVLTF
CDR3 DNA: TGCGCCAGCAGCCAAAAACAGGGGGCTCGTGGGGCCAACGTCCTGACTTTC

V gene: TRBV12-3/TRBV12-4
clone size: NA
J gene: TRBJ1-4
D gene: NA
CDR3 protein: CASSEIGEKLFF
CDR3 DNA: TGTGCCAGCAGTGAAATAGGGGAAAAACTGTTTTTT

V gene: TRBV2
clone size: NA
J gene: TRBJ2-5
D gene: NA
CDR3 protein: CASSVGDLKTQYF
CDR3 DNA: TGTGCCAGCAGTGTTGGGGACCTCAAGACCCAGTACTTC

V gene: TRBV6-1
clone size: NA
J gene: TRBJ2-6
D gene: NA
CDR3 protein: CASSSTTPGSNAGANVLTF
CDR3 DNA: TGTGCCAGCAGCTCTACGACTCCGGGCTCAAATGCCGGGGCCAACGTCCTGACTTTC

V gene: TRBV6-1
clone size: NA
J gene: TRBJ1-5
D gene: NA
CDR3 protein: CASSSGQPQHF
CDR3 DNA: TGTGCCAGCAGTTCTGGTCAGCCCCAGCATTTT

V gene: TRBV7-2
clone size: NA
J gene: TRBJ2-7
D gene: TRBD2
CDR3 protein: CASSPTSGGDYEQYF
CDR3 DNA: TGCGCCAGCAGCCCCACTAGCGGGGGGGATTACGAGCAGTACTTC

V gene: TRBV7-9
clone size: NA
J gene: TRBJ2-7
D gene: TRBD1
CDR3 protein: CASSPRDRSPYF
CDR3 DNA: TGTGCCAGCAGCCCTCGGGACAGAAGTCCGTACTTC